The 24 T cell receptor beta chains listed next were all sequenced from one sample in a study of response to subunit inactivated influenza vaccine. TCRdb processed the RT-PCR reads anew with MiXCR; each CDR3 protein has one entry. The data hold roughly 570,000 distinct CDR3 sequences, with 13% observed a single time. The material sequenced was PBMCs from blood, taken about 40 days after vaccination. These TCRs come from a man aged 50-60 years who received an inactivated influenza vaccine.

V usage is TRBV5-1 and J usage is TRBJ2-2; 7 nucleotides line up with TRBD1. Germline-derived CDR1 and CDR2 are SGHRS and YFSETQ. J was trimmed by 5 bases and V by 4 bases; bases with no gene match: 11. There are 16 residues in the CDR3. This CDR3 reads CASSPRGSRQTGELFF. In nucleotides, the CDR3 is TGCGCCAGCAGCCCCAGGGGGTCACGTCAGACCGGGGAGCTGTTTTTT.

CDR3: CASSQTGLAIDPGELFF. CDR3 DNA: TGTGCCAGCAGCCAAACGGGACTAGCTATCGACCCCGGGGAGCTGTTTTTT. This chain joins TRBV7-3 and TRBJ2-2; the match to TRBD2 covers 9 bases. Trimming at V came to 5 bases and at J to 6 bases, leaving 13 bases not matched to a gene. The germline CDR1 and CDR2 sequences are SGHTA and FQGTGA. The CDR3 has 17 amino acids. Looking up the rest from reference TRBV7-3 and TRBJ2-2 gives the full variable domain: GAGVSQTPSNKVTEKGKYVELRCDPISGHTALYWYRQSLGQGPEFLIYFQGTGAADDSGLPNDRFFAVRPEGSVSTLKIQRTERGDSAVYLCASSQTGLAIDPGELFFGEGSRLTVL.

This clonotype was counted a few times. The chain couples TRBV7-3 to TRBJ1-3; 8 nucleotides align to TRBD1. V shed 9 bases and J 1 base; nucleotides not matched to a gene: 5. This CDR3 is built from 14 residues. Germline V lookup: CDR1 SGHTA, CDR2 FQGTGA. The DNA for the CDR3 is TGTGCCAGTCGGGACAGGTTATCTGGAAACACCATATATTTT. As protein: CASRDRLSGNTIYF.

This clonotype was counted between two and nine times. This chain connects TRBV14 to TRBJ2-1; 10 nucleotides align to TRBD2. Unmatched junction bases numbered 19, after V lost 5 bases and J lost 6 bases. Germline CDR1 is SGHDN and CDR2 is FVKESK. The CDR3 has 19 residues. The CDR3 DNA reads TGTGCCAGCAGCGTGACAGGGAATAAGCGGGGGGGCCGTGCCAATGAGCAGTTCTTC. Its translation is CASSVTGNKRGGRANEQFF.

The gene calls are TRBV2 and TRBJ2-7, with 10 nucleotides matching TRBD1. V lost 6 bases, J lost 2 bases, and 7 bases stayed unmatched. This CDR3 contains 15 residues. Germline V gene lookup returns CDR1 SNHLY and CDR2 FYNNEI. CDR3 protein: CASRSPGQGTYEQYF. DNA for the CDR3: TGTGCCAGCAGATCTCCGGGACAGGGGACCTACGAGCAGTACTTC.

V and J are TRBV2 and TRBJ2-2; possible D gene TRBD1, 5 bases. This CDR3 contains 18 residues. V lost 7 bases and J 1 base, leaving 22 bases between the germline ends. Germline CDR1 reads SNHLY; CDR2 reads FYNNEI. The CDR3, as DNA: TGTGCCAGCAAGGCGGTTTTGGGGCGTAATGAGAACACCGGGGAGCTGTTTTTT. Its translation is CASKAVLGRNENTGELFF.

This clonotype has just one count. This chain links TRBV20-1 with TRBJ2-5; D not certain. Germline assignment: CDR1 DFQATT and CDR2 SNEGSKA (reference sequence). V was pared by 3 bases and J by 1 base, with 6 bases between. The length of the CDR3 is 12 residues. The CDR3 loop reads CSARVAQETQYF. The DNA for the CDR3 is TGCAGTGCTAGGGTTGCCCAAGAGACCCAGTACTTC.

This clonotype occurred a few times. This chain links TRBV5-6 with TRBJ2-5; a weak D match, TRBD1 (6 bases). Germline V gene lookup returns CDR1 SGHDT and CDR2 YYEEEE. The CDR3 loop spans 16 amino acids. With 4 bases removed from V and 1 base from J, the gap between germline ends came to 17 bases. CDR3 sequence: CASSRSQGNRQETQYF. CDR3 DNA sequence: TGTGCCAGCAGCAGATCACAGGGAAATCGCCAAGAGACCCAGTACTTC.

The genes are TRBV20-1 and TRBJ2-7, with TRBD1 as a possible D gene (6 bases). The CDR3 sequence is 12 residues long. The V gene's germline CDR1 is DFQATT and CDR2 SNEGSKA (reference sequence). Trimming removed 3 bases from V and 4 bases from J, with 10 bases in between. CDR3 sequence (DNA): TGCAGTGCTAGGGACAGCACATACGAGCAGTACTTC. This codes for CSARDSTYEQYF.

This clonotype has a count of ten or more. V gene TRBV20-1 combines with J gene TRBJ2-1; 9 positions agree with TRBD2. The junction had 5 bases not matched to a gene; V was cut back by 3 bases and J by 8 bases. The CDR3 sequence is 13 residues long. The germline gives CDR1 DFQATT, CDR2 SNEGSKA (reference sequence). CDR3 in amino acids: CSARGTSRDEQFF. The DNA of the CDR3 is TGCAGTGCTAGGGGGACTAGCAGGGATGAGCAGTTCTTC.

V usage is TRBV6-5 and J usage is TRBJ2-3; TRBD1 aligns across 9 bases. V shed 3 bases and J 2 bases; nucleotides not matched to a gene: 12. Looked up from germline, CDR1 is MNHEY and CDR2 is SVGAGI. The CDR3 sequence is 18 residues long. The CDR3 DNA reads as TGTGCCAGCAGTTATGTAGGAGCCGGGACAGGGAACACAGATACGCAGTATTTT. This sequence encodes CASSYVGAGTGNTDTQYF.

This rearrangement joins TRBV7-9 to TRBJ2-1; D is perhaps TRBD1 (6 bases). This CDR3 spans 15 amino acids. CDR1 SEHNR and CDR2 FQNEAQ come from the germline V gene (reference sequence). Trimming removed 5 bases from V and 4 bases from J, with 15 bases in between. The CDR3 region is CASSPRVDRYNEQFF. The CDR3 bases are TGTGCCAGCAGCCCCCGAGTTGACAGGTACAATGAGCAGTTCTTC.

The chain recombines TRBV15 with TRBJ1-1; 8 bases are a match to TRBD1. This CDR3 has 19 residues. In germline, CDR1 is LNHNV, CDR2 YYDKDF (reference sequence). Trimming cost V 4 bases and J 0 bases; bases outside gene matches: 16. The CDR3 is CATSTYGQGLLLMNTEAFF. Written as DNA, the CDR3 is TGTGCCACCAGCACCTACGGACAGGGACTCCTTCTAATGAACACTGAAGCTTTCTTT.

The rearrangement uses TRBV6-2 or TRBV6-3 and TRBJ2-1; 14 nucleotides agree with TRBD2. V trimming: 5 bases; J trimming: 9 bases; junction bases outside the gene matches: 15. Germline CDR1 and CDR2: MNHEY and SVGEGT. The CDR3 consists of 18 residues. The CDR3 nucleotides are TGTGCCAGCAGTGACCCTCCCGGGACTAGCGGGAGAGTTGGTGAGCAGTTCTTC. Its translation is CASSDPPGTSGRVGEQFF.

This clonotype was seen at least ten times. The genes are TRBV6-5 and TRBJ2-5; no definite D call. CDR1 and CDR2 (germline): MNHEY, SVGAGI. V was shortened by 1 base and J by 0 bases, with 6 bases between the two germline ends. This CDR3 contains 14 residues. For the CDR3, the DNA is TGTGCCAGCAGTTACTTGGCAGACCAAGAGACCCAGTACTTC. Translated, it gives CASSYLADQETQYF.

V gene TRBV12-3 or TRBV12-4 combines with J gene TRBJ2-3; D unclear. The CDR3 totals 15 residues. Trimming removed 3 bases from V and 2 bases from J, with 12 bases in between. CDR3 bases: TGTGCCAGCAGTTTTGGGCTGATTTCCACAGATACGCAGTATTTT. It encodes CASSFGLISTDTQYF.

This sequence joins TRBV28 and TRBJ2-1, with D perhaps being TRBD1 or TRBD2 (5 bases each). V was clipped by 6 bases and J by 1 base, with 19 bases between them. The CDR3 extends over 17 amino acids. Germline values: CDR1 MDHEN, CDR2 SYDVKM. The CDR3 nucleotides are TGTGCCAGCAGCCAACCGGGATCGAGGGGTTCCTACAATGAGCAGTTCTTC. The encoded protein is CASSQPGSRGSYNEQFF.

V gene TRBV15 combines with J gene TRBJ2-2; possible D gene TRBD1, 6 bases. This CDR3 spans 16 amino acids. Germline lookup yields CDR1 LNHNV and CDR2 YYDKDF (reference sequence). V was clipped by 1 base and J by 7 bases, with 16 bases between them. CDR3 DNA sequence: TGTGCCACCAGCAGAGCAGCTGGACAGAGGATCGGGGAGCTGTTTTTT. As protein: CATSRAAGQRIGELFF. The whole variable domain, remainder taken from reference TRBV15 and TRBJ2-2, is DAMVIQNPRYQVTQFGKPVTLSCSQTLNHNVMYWYQQKSSQAPKLLFHYYDKDFNNEADTPDNFQSRRPNTSFCFLDIRSPGLGDTAMYLCATSRAAGQRIGELFFGEGSRLTVL.

The chain links TRBV7-2 to TRBJ2-5; 10 bases are shared with TRBD2. V shed 1 base, J shed 5 bases, and the junction held 7 bases outside the gene matches. The germline gives CDR1 SGHTA, CDR2 FQGNSA. This CDR3 is 16 amino acids long. The CDR3 coding sequence is TGTGCCAGCAGCTTAGTATCAGCGGGAGGGAGGGAGACCCAGTACTTC. This gives the protein CASSLVSAGGRETQYF.

The chain links TRBV28 to TRBJ2-7; TRBD1 agrees at 9 bases. CDR1 and CDR2 (germline): MDHEN, SYDVKM. V lost 5 bases to trimming and J lost 2 bases; unmatched junction nucleotides: 4. CDR3 size: 14 residues. CDR3 DNA sequence: TGTGCCAGCAGTAGGACAGGGGCTACCTACGAGCAGTACTTC. It encodes CASSRTGATYEQYF.

The chain carries TRBV6-6 and TRBJ2-5; 8 nucleotides align to TRBD1. Germline loops: CDR1 MNHNY, CDR2 SVGAGI (reference sequence). The V gene end was trimmed by 4 bases and the J gene end by 10 bases; junction bases not matched to a gene: 5. This CDR3 region has 12 residues. CDR3 sequence reads: CASSWGQAYQYF. In nucleotides, the CDR3 is TGTGCCAGCAGTTGGGGACAGGCTTACCAGTACTTC.

This clonotype has at least ten counts. The chain links TRBV6-1 to TRBJ1-2; D is perhaps TRBD1 (5 bases). The CDR3 covers 14 residues. Germline assignment: CDR1 MNHNS and CDR2 SASEGT. Trimming took 5 bases from V and 6 from J, leaving 16 bases between them. The DNA for the CDR3 is TGTGCCAGCAGTCCACAGGATATAATTCATGGCTACACCTTC. This gives the protein CASSPQDIIHGYTF.

This clonotype was detected only a few times. The chain joins TRBV20-1 to TRBJ2-7, with 15 bases identical to TRBD2. The CDR3 covers 17 residues. The V and J ends lost 3 bases and 0 bases, in that order; junction bases with no gene match: 6. The germline gives CDR1 DFQATT, CDR2 SNEGSKA (reference sequence). The CDR3 DNA reads TGCAGTGCTAGTGGGACTAGCGGGGGGCTAAGCTCCTACGAGCAGTACTTC. This translates into CSASGTSGGLSSYEQYF.

The genes are TRBV7-9 and TRBJ2-5, with D possibly being TRBD1 (6 bases). V dropped 5 bases and J dropped 3 bases, with 7 bases sitting between them. Germline V gives CDR1 SEHNR, CDR2 FQNEAQ (reference sequence). This CDR3 region has 12 residues. The CDR3 loop is CASSQGKETQYF. For the CDR3, the DNA is TGTGCCAGCAGCCAGGGGAAAGAGACCCAGTACTTC.